The clone carrying this TCR beta chain showed up just a few times. As yet, its antigen is unknown. CDR1 MDHEN and CDR2 SYDVKM come from the germline V gene. This CDR3 region has 15 residues. Trimming cost V 6 bases and J 4 bases, with 16 bases left between them. This sample stems from a study of shared clonotypes between healthy human individuals. Study results and limitations: Several donors held approximately 5% of naive CD4 clonotypes in common. Naive subsets usually exceeded memory subsets in estimated richness.

TCRdb's table, derived via immunoSEQ multiplex PCR, lists solely in-frame clones and lacks some. This sample yields approximately 2,300,000 clones, of which around 90% are seen a single time; 0.37% belongs to the top ten. The sequence was obtained from a man in his late teens or twenties in good health. Some clones in this sample may be carry-over from other donors' samples. The specimen was naive CD4+ T cells from PBMCs. The subset is: CD45RA+ positively selected. The rearrangement links TRBV28 to TRBJ1-5; TRBD1 is a possible D gene (6 bases). The CDR3 DNA sequence: TGTGCCAGCAGACAGGGCGGAGGGGGAAATCAGCCCCAGCATTTT. Protein product: CASRQGGGGNQPQHF.